Below are 5 T cell receptor beta chains sequenced from a single sample in a study of cytomegalovirus exposure and HLA in healthy donors. With 60 Vbeta and 13 Jbeta primers, the PCR was carried out. Libraries were prepared by immunoSEQ multiplex PCR; TCRdb keeps only in-frame clonotypes and omits some of them. The sample comprises roughly 220,000 clones, roughly 80% of which are singletons, and approximately 2.8% rests with the top ten. Sequencing was performed on PBMCs. The receptor set was obtained from a man aged 30 to 45 in good health and CMV-seronegative.

This chain links TRBV23-1 with TRBJ1-1, with 7 bases matching TRBD1. TRBV23-1 carries the ORF label, with uncertain function. CDR3 size: 15 residues. V trimming: 0 bases; J trimming: 5 bases; junction bases outside the gene matches: 6. For the CDR3, the DNA is TGCGCCAGCAGTCAATCGACAGCAGGGGGTACTGAAGCTTTCTTT. Translation gives CASSQSTAGGTEAFF.

The V and J genes are TRBV9 and TRBJ2-2, with 9 positions matching TRBD2. V shed 0 bases and J 5 bases; nucleotides not matched to a gene: 5. Germline assignment: CDR1 SGDLS and CDR2 YYNGEE. The CDR3 length is 16 residues. CDR3 nucleotides: TGTGCCAGCAGCGTAGGGCTAGCGGGGCTTACCGGGGAGCTGTTTTTT. This sequence encodes CASSVGLAGLTGELFF.

The rearrangement joins TRBV7-9 to TRBJ1-4; D remains unclear. Germline loops: CDR1 SEHNR, CDR2 FQNEAQ (reference sequence). This CDR3 region has 13 residues. The V gene lost 1 base and the J gene lost 7 bases, with 7 bases spanning the gap. CDR3 sequence: CASSLGGGEKLFF. In nucleotides, the CDR3 is TGTGCCAGCAGCTTAGGGGGAGGTGAAAAACTGTTTTTT.

A remark on this clone: An end of the junction does not agree with germline; a read error may underlie this. The gene calls are TRBV6-1 and TRBJ2-5; 8 nucleotides line up with TRBD2. The CDR3 loop spans 17 amino acids. Germline values: CDR1 MNHNS, CDR2 SASEGT. The CDR3 coding sequence is TGTGCCATCAGTGAGCAGACGGGGGGGCGCTTCGGGGAGACCCAGTACTTC. This gives the protein CAISEQTGGRFGETQYF.

The genes are TRBV11-2 and TRBJ2-5, with D possibly being TRBD1 (5 bases). This CDR3 is 15 amino acids long. Between the trimmed V and J ends, which lost 7 bases and 2 bases, there was a span of 17 bases. Germline-derived CDR1 and CDR2 are SGHAT and FQNNGV. CDR3 coding DNA: TGTGCCAGCACCCAGGGCGGAGTAGGGCAAGAGACCCAGTACTTC. This translates into CASTQGGVGQETQYF.